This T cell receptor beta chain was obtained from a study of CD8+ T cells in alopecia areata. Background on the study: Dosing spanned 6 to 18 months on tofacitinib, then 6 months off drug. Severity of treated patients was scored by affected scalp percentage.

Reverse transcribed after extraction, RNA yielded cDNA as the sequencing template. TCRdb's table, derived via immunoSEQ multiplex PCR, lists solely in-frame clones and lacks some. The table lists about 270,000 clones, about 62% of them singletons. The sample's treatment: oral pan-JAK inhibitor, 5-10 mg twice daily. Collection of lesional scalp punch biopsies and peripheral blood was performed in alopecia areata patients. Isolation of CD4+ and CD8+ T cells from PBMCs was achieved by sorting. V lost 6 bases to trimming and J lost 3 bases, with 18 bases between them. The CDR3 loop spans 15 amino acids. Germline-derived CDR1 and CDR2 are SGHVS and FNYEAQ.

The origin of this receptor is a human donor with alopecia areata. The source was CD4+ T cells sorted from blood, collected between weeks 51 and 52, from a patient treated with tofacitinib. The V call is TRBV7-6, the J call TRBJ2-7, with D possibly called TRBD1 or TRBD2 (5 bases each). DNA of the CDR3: TGTGCCAGCAGTTTGGACCCGGGACCCAACTACGAGCAGTACTTC. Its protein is CASSLDPGPNYEQYF.